The rows below give T cell receptor beta chains drawn from one sample of a study of tumor-infiltrating lymphocytes in localized non-small cell lung cancer. Clones were read by immunoSEQ multiplex PCR, and TCRdb kept only the in-frame ones, dropping some. Altogether tens of thousands of clones are present, 80% being singletons, with the ten largest covering roughly 3.5%. Source material: lung tumor tissue. Receptor source: a human donor with non-small cell lung cancer. CDR3s include the opening cysteine and the closing phenylalanine or tryptophan. The D gene is left open where the match is weak. Clone size is given for some rows only: seen once, a few or many times, or a class if the clone is expanded.

D gene	clone size	V gene	J gene	CDR3 DNA	CDR3 protein
NA	NA	TRBV28	TRBJ2-7	TGTGCCAGCATGGAGGTGGGGAAATCCTACGAGCAGTACTTC	CASMEVGKSYEQYF
NA	NA	TRBV30	TRBJ2-7	TGTGCCTGGAGTCCCTCGGCTAGCGAGCAGTACTTC	CAWSPSASEQYF
TRBD2	NA	TRBV5-6	TRBJ2-1	TGTGCCAGCAGGCCTAGCGGGAGGGTCTACAATGAGCAGTTCTTC	CASRPSGRVYNEQFF
NA	NA	TRBV18	TRBJ1-1	TGTGCCAGCTCACCAAGGGGTCCGGTACAGACCACTGAAGCTTTCTTT	CASSPRGPVQTTEAFF
NA	NA	TRBV5-6	TRBJ2-3	TGTGCCAGCACCTGGACTCTTTCTACCACAGATACGCAGTATTTT	CASTWTLSTTDTQYF
NA	NA	TRBV5-1	TRBJ2-2	TGCGCCAGCAGCTCGAGGACCGTCGCGAACACCGGGGAGCTGTTTTTT	CASSSRTVANTGELFF
TRBD1	NA	TRBV28	TRBJ1-5	TGTGCCAGCAGTTTTCACAGGGGGAGCAATCAGCCCCAGCATTTT	CASSFHRGSNQPQHF
NA	NA	TRBV2	TRBJ2-3	TGTGCCAGCACCATTGCCATACAGGGCCGGGGGAGCACAGATACGCAGTATTTT	CASTIAIQGRGSTDTQYF
NA	NA	TRBV10-1	TRBJ2-6	TGCGCCAGCATGATGGGACGCTCCCTCTCTGGGGCCAACGTCCTGACTTTC	CASMMGRSLSGANVLTF
NA	NA	TRBV20-1	TRBJ2-7	TGCAGTGCTAGACTAGCCTACGAGCAGTACTTC	CSARLAYEQYF
TRBD1	NA	TRBV9	TRBJ1-3	TGTGCCAGCAGCGCCGGACAGGGCCACTCTGGAAACACCATATATTTT	CASSAGQGHSGNTIYF
TRBD2	NA	TRBV7-2	TRBJ2-1	TGTGCCAGCAGCCCGGCTAGCGGGACGTACAATGAGCAGTTCTTC	CASSPASGTYNEQFF
NA	NA	TRBV27	TRBJ2-5	TGTGCCAGCAGTCCCCCCGGGGGTCCCCAGTACTTC	CASSPPGGPQYF
NA	NA	TRBV4-1	TRBJ2-2	TGCGCCAGCAGCCAACAGGGGGCTAGCGGGACGAACACCGGGGAGCTGTTTTTT	CASSQQGASGTNTGELFF
TRBD2	NA	TRBV5-1	TRBJ2-1	TGCGCCAGCAGCTTGGGAGCGGGAGGCATCAATGAGCAGTTCTTC	CASSLGAGGINEQFF
TRBD2	NA	TRBV18	TRBJ2-1	TGTGCCAGCTCTCGGCTGAGCGGGGACAATGAGCAGTTCTTC	CASSRLSGDNEQFF
TRBD2	NA	TRBV5-4	TRBJ2-2	TGTGCCAGCAGCCGGGGACTAGCGGGAGGGCCGGAAGGCGGGGAGCTGTTTTTT	CASSRGLAGGPEGGELFF
TRBD2	few	TRBV5-1	TRBJ2-3	TGCGCCAGCAGCCCCGGGGGGTACACAGATACGCAGTATTTT	CASSPGGYTDTQYF
NA	NA	TRBV7-9	TRBJ2-1	TGTGCCAGCAGCAAAACCGGGACTCAATTCTACAATGAGCAGTTCTTC	CASSKTGTQFYNEQFF
TRBD1	NA	TRBV6-5	TRBJ2-4	TGTGCCACTCAGGGGGCGCTCAAAAACATTCAGTACTTC	CATQGALKNIQYF
NA	NA	TRBV18	TRBJ2-7	TGTGCCAGCTCCCCTACCCCCAACTACGAGCAGTACTTC	CASSPTPNYEQYF
TRBD2	NA	TRBV7-3	TRBJ2-3	TGTGCCAGCAGCTCTGGGACTAGCCCCACAGATACGCAGTATTTT	CASSSGTSPTDTQYF
TRBD1	once	TRBV9	TRBJ1-3	TGTGCCAGCAGCGTGGGGACAGGACACTCTGGAAACACCATATATTTT	CASSVGTGHSGNTIYF
NA	NA	TRBV5-6	TRBJ1-2	TGTGCCAGCAGTTGGAACCTAGATAACTATGGCTACACCTTC	CASSWNLDNYGYTF
NA	NA	TRBV9	TRBJ2-1	TGTGCCAGCAGCGTAGAGCGGGCTCCAGCTAATGAGCAGTTCTTC	CASSVERAPANEQFF
NA	NA	TRBV11-2	TRBJ2-3	TGTGCCAGCAGCTTCGTGCCAGGAGATACGCAGTATTTT	CASSFVPGDTQYF
NA	NA	TRBV7-9	TRBJ1-1	TGTGCCAGCAGCCCGTGGGACATACCGAACACTGAAGCTTTCTTT	CASSPWDIPNTEAFF
NA	NA	TRBV4-1	TRBJ2-3	TGCGCCAGCAGCCCAGGGGCCGCGGATACGCAGTATTTT	CASSPGAADTQYF
TRBD1	NA	TRBV7-6	TRBJ2-6	TGTGCCAGCAGCTACACAGGGGGCTCCGGGGCCAACGTCCTGACTTTC	CASSYTGGSGANVLTF
NA	NA	TRBV5-1	TRBJ1-1	TGCGCCAGCAGCAGTAACGGTGAAGGCACTGAAGCTTTCTTT	CASSSNGEGTEAFF
NA	NA	TRBV7-8	TRBJ1-1	TGTGCCAGCAGCTTAACAATAGGTGCCGCTTTCTTT	CASSLTIGAAFF
NA	NA	TRBV7-8	TRBJ2-7	TGTGCCAGCAGCTTAGCCGGGGGTTTCTCCTACGAGCAGTACTTC	CASSLAGGFSYEQYF
TRBD1	NA	TRBV2	TRBJ2-2	TGTGCCAGCAACCCGGACAGGGGGCACACCGGGGAGCTGTTTTTT	CASNPDRGHTGELFF
NA	once	TRBV7-8	TRBJ1-2	TGTGCCAGCAGCGTCCTAGGGTTTGGCTACACCTTC	CASSVLGFGYTF
NA	once	TRBV6-6	TRBJ1-2	TGTGCCAGCAGTCCCCAAGGCTATGGCTACACCTTC	CASSPQGYGYTF
NA	NA	TRBV2	TRBJ1-5	TGTGCCAGCAGGGACCGGGACTTGAAGGCTCAGCCCCAGCATTTT	CASRDRDLKAQPQHF
TRBD2	NA	TRBV7-9	TRBJ2-1	TGTGCCAGCAGCTTAGTGAAGACTAGCGGGAAGAATGAGCAGTTCTTC	CASSLVKTSGKNEQFF
NA	NA	TRBV5-1	TRBJ2-5	TGCGCCAGCAGCTCCATGGCGCAAGAGACCCAGTACTTC	CASSSMAQETQYF
TRBD2	NA	TRBV5-6	TRBJ2-1	TGTGCCAGCAGCTCACCCGGGACTAGCTATACTGAGCAGTTCTTC	CASSSPGTSYTEQFF
NA	NA	TRBV7-2	TRBJ2-2	TGTGCCAGCAGCCGGGTGAAAAACACCGGGGAGCTGTTTTTT	CASSRVKNTGELFF
NA	few	TRBV7-8	TRBJ1-4	TGTGCCAGCAGCAGTTGGATTGCAACTAATGAAAAACTGTTTTTT	CASSSWIATNEKLFF
NA	NA	TRBV28	TRBJ2-7	TGTGCCAGCACCTCGTGGAGAGCCGGGACCGAGCAGTACTTC	CASTSWRAGTEQYF
NA	NA	TRBV11-2	TRBJ2-5	TGTGCCAGCAGCTTGTTGGAGACCCAGTACTTC	CASSLLETQYF
NA	NA	TRBV28	TRBJ1-1	TGTGCCAGCCAGGAGAGCGATATGAACACTGAAGCTTTCTTT	CASQESDMNTEAFF
NA	NA	TRBV27	TRBJ2-1	TGTGCCAGCCCTTACTGTGACCCAGAGTTCTTC	CASPYCDPEFF